This T cell receptor beta chain was sequenced in a study of cytomegalovirus exposure and HLA in healthy donors. Points from the study as a whole: An observed cluster of highly shared sequence variants was recorded as a likely sequencing artifact. TCR beta V segments were, for the most part, productive about 87% or about 30% of the time in an earlier analysis.

PCR employed 60 Vbeta and 13 Jbeta primers. Generated by immunoSEQ multiplex PCR, the TCRdb table keeps only in-frame clones and is missing some. The sample records nearly 200,000 clones, roughly 73% being singletons. Germline V lookup: CDR1 SGHRS, CDR2 YFSETQ. Trimming removed 4 bases from V and 0 bases from J, with 13 bases in between. The CDR3 loop spans 15 amino acids. On this clone itself: Its matching antigen is unknown.

Sequenced input: PBMCs. The chain links TRBV5-1 to TRBJ1-1; D gene ambiguous. This sequence originates from a woman in her thirties in good health and CMV-seropositive. CDR3: CASSPRPGLNTEAFF. In DNA, the CDR3 is TGCGCCAGCAGCCCGCGCCCAGGTCTGAACACTGAAGCTTTCTTT.